This T cell receptor (beta chain) was retrieved from a study of stem cell transplantation in POMP-related autoinflammatory disease. Notes on the study in general: PRAID patients trended toward lower TRB diversity and higher clonality in all analyzed T-cell subsets.

Details on this clone: Its antigen is undetermined.

The method was immunoSEQ multiplex PCR; TCRdb's version includes in-frame clones alone and lacks a portion of them. The repertoire holds roughly 68,000 clones, with under 95% as singletons. This receptor was taken from a human patient with POMP-related autoinflammation and immune dysregulation (PRAID). Some T cells may trace back to the graft donor. The material sequenced was CD4+ T cells from PBMCs, taken after stem cell transplantation.

This CDR3 reads CASSLGRANEKLFF. CDR3 DNA sequence: TGTGCCAGCAGCTTAGGCAGGGCTAATGAAAAACTGTTTTTT. The chain links TRBV7-9 to TRBJ1-4; D perhaps matches TRBD1 (5 bases). V was cut by 1 base and J by 3 bases, with 6 bases left in between. The CDR3 is made up of 14 amino acids. Germline V gene data show CDR1 as SEHNR and CDR2 as FQNEAQ (reference sequence).